These T cell receptor beta chains were read from a single sample in a study of low-dose radiotherapy and immunotherapy resistance in tumors. Using its own MiXCR run on the reads, TCRdb lists one record per CDR3 protein. This table holds under 90,000 distinct CDR3 sequences, roughly a sixth found once. Sequenced here: PBMCs, sampled before treatment. The receptors were sampled from a male donor with prostate cancer. CDR3s include the opening cysteine and the closing phenylalanine or tryptophan. The D gene is left open where the match is weak. Rows give clone size only sometimes, using once, few, many, or a class for an expanded clone.

cdr3_length j_call v_call d_call clone_size cdr3_nt cdr3_aa
15 TRBJ1-2 TRBV19 NA many TGTGCCAGTGGACTCAGGGGTCGCGACAACTATGGCTACACCTTC CASGLRGRDNYGYTF
14 TRBJ1-6 TRBV19 NA NA TGTGCCAGTAGTATGGACGGATCAATTTCACCCCTCCACTTT CASSMDGSISPLHF
14 TRBJ2-7 TRBV20-1 TRBD2 many TGCAGTGCAGGGGTCAGCGGGGGCGGAATCGAGCAGTACTTC CSAGVSGGGIEQYF
12 TRBJ2-3 TRBV20-1 NA many TGCAGTGTCTCTCCAGCGGTAGATACGCAGTATTTT CSVSPAVDTQYF
14 TRBJ1-5 TRBV12-5 NA many TGTGCTAGTGGTTTGGGGGGGGACAATCAGCCCCAGCATTTT CASGLGGDNQPQHF
15 TRBJ1-5 TRBV7-2 NA many TGTGCCAGCACAGAGGGGTCTTATAGCAATCAGCCCCAGCATTTT CASTEGSYSNQPQHF
13 TRBJ2-7 TRBV18 NA many TGTGCCAGCTCACCACAACTCTCGCCGGAGCAGTACTTC CASSPQLSPEQYF
14 TRBJ2-1 TRBV6-5 NA many TGTGCCAGCCCCGGACGCGGGAACTACAATGAGCAGTTCTTC CASPGRGNYNEQFF
17 TRBJ2-5 TRBV5-3 TRBD2 many TGTGCCAGCAGCCGGGGACTAGCGGGGCCCGCAAAAGAGACCCAGTACTTC CASSRGLAGPAKETQYF
15 TRBJ2-1 TRBV20-1 NA many TGCAGTGCTAGTGAATTTTGGGGGGCGGTCAATGAGCAGTTCTTC CSASEFWGAVNEQFF
15 TRBJ1-1 TRBV6-2/TRBV6-3 NA many TGTGCCAGCAGAAAATCGAGGCACATGAACACTGAAGCTTTCTTT CASRKSRHMNTEAFF
13 TRBJ1-1 TRBV7-6 NA many TGTGCCAGCAGCCTGGACAGGAACACTGAAGCTTTCTTT CASSLDRNTEAFF
19 TRBJ2-2 TRBV5-1 TRBD2 NA TGCGCCAGCAGCTTCCGACTAGCGGGAGGGCCCGCGAACACCGGGGAGCTGTTTTTT CASSFRLAGGPANTGELFF
15 TRBJ2-2 TRBV7-9 NA many TGTGCCAGCAGCCCACTGGAGGGACACACCGGGGAGCTGTTTTTT CASSPLEGHTGELFF
17 TRBJ2-1 TRBV20-1 NA many TGCAGTGCTATTAAATACCCCGGCGGGGGCCCCTACAATGAGCAGTTCTTC CSAIKYPGGGPYNEQFF
15 TRBJ2-7 TRBV20-1 NA many TGCAGTGCTAGAGATTGGGGGCTACAGGGAGACGAGCAGTACTTC CSARDWGLQGDEQYF
13 TRBJ2-3 TRBV5-5 NA many TGTGCCAGCAGCTCGCTTAGCACAGATACGCAGTATTTT CASSSLSTDTQYF
15 TRBJ2-1 TRBV5-1 NA many TGCGCCAGCAGCTTGGTCGGAGGGTGGGACAATGAGCAGTTCTTC CASSLVGGWDNEQFF
13 TRBJ2-1 TRBV29-1 NA many TGCAGCGTTGATCGGGGAGGTGCGACTGAGCAGTTCTTC CSVDRGGATEQFF
13 TRBJ1-1 TRBV2 NA many TGTGCCAGCAAGTCAGATGGGAACACTGAAGCTTTCTTT CASKSDGNTEAFF
16 TRBJ2-3 TRBV12-3/TRBV12-4 NA many TGTGCCAGCAGTTTAGCGAGCACGGGGGAGGGGGGTACGCAGTATTTT CASSLASTGEGGTQYF
16 TRBJ2-4 TRBV6-6 NA NA TGTGCCAGCAGTTACGATCAGTGGACCGGCAAAAACATTCAGTACTTC CASSYDQWTGKNIQYF
14 TRBJ2-7 TRBV5-1 TRBD2 many TGCGCCAGCAGCTTGGGAGCGGGGATGGGCGAGCAGTACTTC CASSLGAGMGEQYF
14 TRBJ1-1 TRBV27 NA many TGTGCCAGCAGTCCGAGAGGGGGGGCGCGGGAAGCTTTCTTT CASSPRGGAREAFF
13 TRBJ1-6 TRBV21-1 NA many TGTGCCAGCAGCAGGACAGGGTACTCACCCCTCCACTTT CASSRTGYSPLHF
14 TRBJ2-1 TRBV28 TRBD2 NA TGTGCCAGCAGCCTGGGAGGGCATGACAATGAGCAGTTCTTC CASSLGGHDNEQFF
11 TRBJ2-1 TRBV20-1 NA many TGCAGTGCAATCGAGGGCCCAGAGCAGTTCTTC CSAIEGPEQFF
14 TRBJ2-7 TRBV11-2 TRBD2 many TGTGCCAGCAGCTTACGGGGGGGAGTCTACGAGCAGTACTTC CASSLRGGVYEQYF
14 TRBJ1-5 TRBV12-3/TRBV12-4 NA many TGTGCCAGCAGCGACAAGGGAAACCATCAGCCCCAGCATTTT CASSDKGNHQPQHF
16 TRBJ2-3 TRBV5-1 TRBD2 many TGCGCCAGCAGCCTCCCGGGACTAGCGGATACAGATACGCAGTATTTT CASSLPGLADTDTQYF
14 TRBJ1-1 TRBV7-6 NA many TGTGCCAGCAGCTTAGGACACCGGAACACTGAAGCTTTCTTT CASSLGHRNTEAFF
15 TRBJ2-5 TRBV6-5 TRBD2 many TGTGCCAGCCGCCTCTCGAATAGCGGGGAAGAGACCCAGTACTTC CASRLSNSGEETQYF
14 TRBJ1-1 TRBV5-1 NA many TGCGCCAGCAGCTTGGCCCGGGACAACACTGAAGCTTTCTTT CASSLARDNTEAFF
18 TRBJ2-2 TRBV3-1 TRBD2 many TGTGCCAGCAGCCAAGATCTTGGAGCGGGGGGGCTAGGTTTGCAGCTGTTTTTT CASSQDLGAGGLGLQLFF
15 TRBJ2-1 TRBV7-2 NA many TGTGCCAGCAGTACCGGGACTCAAACCTACAATGAGCAGTTCTTC CASSTGTQTYNEQFF
16 TRBJ2-3 TRBV4-1 TRBD2 many TGCGCCAGCAGCCCGGTATTTAGCGGGGGGGCAGATACGCAGTATTTT CASSPVFSGGADTQYF
15 TRBJ2-5 TRBV2 NA many TGTGCCAGCAGTCGACAGGTGCGAATTGAAGAGACCCAGTACTTC CASSRQVRIEETQYF
17 TRBJ2-4 TRBV12-5 NA many TGTGCTAGTGGTTTGGTTGCGACAGAGCTAGCCAAAAACATTCAGTACTTC CASGLVATELAKNIQYF
15 TRBJ2-7 TRBV7-8 NA many TGTGCCAGCAGCTTTGACACGGGATCGGTCTACGAGCAGTACTTC CASSFDTGSVYEQYF
15 TRBJ2-2 TRBV7-9 NA many TGTGCCAGCTCCCCCGCGCTGGGAATTACCGGGGAGCTGTTTTTT CASSPALGITGELFF
16 TRBJ2-1 TRBV20-1 NA many TGCAGTGCTCCACAGTCGGGAAGCGGGTCCTACAATGAGCAGTTCTTC CSAPQSGSGSYNEQFF
16 TRBJ2-3 TRBV7-9 NA many TGTGCCAGCAGCTCGCAGAGGGACGGCGGCACAGATACGCAGTATTTT CASSSQRDGGTDTQYF
14 TRBJ2-7 TRBV7-9 NA many TGTGCCAGCAGCTTAGCGACAGGCCCCTACGAGCAGTACTTC CASSLATGPYEQYF
15 TRBJ2-2 TRBV12-5 TRBD1 many TGTGCTAGTGGTTTGCCCCGGACAGGGGCCGGGGAGCTGTTTTTT CASGLPRTGAGELFF
16 TRBJ2-5 TRBV5-1 TRBD1 many TGCGCCAGCAGCATCGGACCTACAGGGGTCGGGGAGACCCAGTACTTC CASSIGPTGVGETQYF
14 TRBJ2-7 TRBV12-3/TRBV12-4 TRBD2 many TGTGCCAGCAGTTTAAGACGGGGGGGCTACGAGCAGTACTTC CASSLRRGGYEQYF
15 TRBJ1-5 TRBV7-9 NA many TGTGCCAGCAGCTTAGACCAGGCTCCCAATCAGCCCCAGCATTTT CASSLDQAPNQPQHF
14 TRBJ1-2 TRBV9 TRBD1 NA TGTGCCAGCAGCGGAGGGGGACAGCAATATGGCTACACCTTC CASSGGGQQYGYTF
12 TRBJ1-1 TRBV29-1 NA many TGCAGCGTTGAAGCACAGGGTAACGGGGCTTTCTTT CSVEAQGNGAFF
13 TRBJ2-3 TRBV23-1 NA many TGCGCCGACCGGGACTCAGGCACAGATACGCAGTATTTT CADRDSGTDTQYF
14 TRBJ1-5 TRBV6-6 TRBD1 many TGTGCCAGCAGTCGACCGACAGGGCATCAGCCCCAGCATTTT CASSRPTGHQPQHF
14 TRBJ2-5 TRBV3-1 NA many TGTGCCAGCAGCCATACCGGGACAAAAGAGACCCAGTACTTC CASSHTGTKETQYF
13 TRBJ2-7 TRBV30 TRBD2 NA TGTGCCCACGGGTGGCGGGGGGGCGGCGAGCAGTACTTC CAHGWRGGGEQYF
13 TRBJ1-6 TRBV19 NA many TGTGCCAGTAGCGTCGAGCCTAATTCACCCCTCCACTTT CASSVEPNSPLHF
14 TRBJ2-7 TRBV6-2/TRBV6-3 TRBD2 many TGTGCCAGCAGGCTTAGCGGGACGGTCTACGAGCAGTACTTC CASRLSGTVYEQYF
11 TRBJ2-7 TRBV7-2 NA few TGTGCCAGCAGAACTGGGGCCGAGCAGTACTTC CASRTGAEQYF
13 TRBJ2-7 TRBV7-9 TRBD2 many TGTGCCAGCAGCTTAAGCGGGGCCTACGAGCAGTACTTC CASSLSGAYEQYF